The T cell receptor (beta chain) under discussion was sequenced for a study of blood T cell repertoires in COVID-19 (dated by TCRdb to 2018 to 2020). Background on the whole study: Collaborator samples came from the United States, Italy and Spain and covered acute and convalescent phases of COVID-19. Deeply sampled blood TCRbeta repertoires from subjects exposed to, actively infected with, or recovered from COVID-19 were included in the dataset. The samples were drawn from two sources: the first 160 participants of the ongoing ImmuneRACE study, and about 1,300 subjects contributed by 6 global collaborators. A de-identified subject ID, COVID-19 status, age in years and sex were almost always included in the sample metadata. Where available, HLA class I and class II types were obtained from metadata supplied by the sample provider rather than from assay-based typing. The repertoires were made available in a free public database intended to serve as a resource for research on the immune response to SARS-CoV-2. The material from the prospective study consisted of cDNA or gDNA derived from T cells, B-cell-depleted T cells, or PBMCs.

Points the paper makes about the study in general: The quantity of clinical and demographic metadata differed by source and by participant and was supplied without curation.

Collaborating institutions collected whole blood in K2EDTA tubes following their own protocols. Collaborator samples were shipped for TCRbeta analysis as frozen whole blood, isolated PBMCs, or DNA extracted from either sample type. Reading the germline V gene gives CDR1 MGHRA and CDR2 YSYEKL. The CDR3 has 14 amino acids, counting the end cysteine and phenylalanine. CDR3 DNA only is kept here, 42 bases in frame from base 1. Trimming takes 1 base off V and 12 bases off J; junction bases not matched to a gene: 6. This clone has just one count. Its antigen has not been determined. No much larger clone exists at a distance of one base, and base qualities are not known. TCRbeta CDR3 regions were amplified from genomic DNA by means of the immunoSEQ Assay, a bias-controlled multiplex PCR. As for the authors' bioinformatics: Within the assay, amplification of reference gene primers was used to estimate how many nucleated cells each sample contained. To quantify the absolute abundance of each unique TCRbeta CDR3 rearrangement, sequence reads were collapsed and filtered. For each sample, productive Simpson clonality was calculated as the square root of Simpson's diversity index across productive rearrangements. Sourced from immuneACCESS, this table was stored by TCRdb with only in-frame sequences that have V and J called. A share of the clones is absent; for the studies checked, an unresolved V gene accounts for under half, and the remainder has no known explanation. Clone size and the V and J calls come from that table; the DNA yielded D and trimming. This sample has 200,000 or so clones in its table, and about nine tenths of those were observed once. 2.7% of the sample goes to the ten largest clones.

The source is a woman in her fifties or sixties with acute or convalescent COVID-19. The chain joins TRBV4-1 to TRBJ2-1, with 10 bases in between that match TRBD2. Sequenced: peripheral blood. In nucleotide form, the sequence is TGCGCCAGCAGCCAAGGAGAGCGGGAGGGTCGGCAGTTCTTC. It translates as CASSQGEREGRQFF.